Below, 3 T cell receptor beta chains from the same sample are listed, as sequenced in a study of response to subunit inactivated influenza vaccine. MiXCR was run by TCRdb on the RT-PCR reads, yielding one entry per CDR3 protein. This table has about 650,000 distinct CDR3 sequences, more than 15% appearing once. The source was PBMCs from blood, collected roughly 13 days after vaccination. The receptors here all came from a man between 45 and 60 years old who received an inactivated influenza vaccine.

The CDR3 sequence: CASSLEEDFSAQYF. In nucleotides, the CDR3 is TGTGCCAGCAGCTTAGAGGAGGACTTTTCGGCCCAGTACTTC. This sequence joins TRBV11-2 and TRBJ2-5; the D gene is possibly TRBD2 (5 bases). The V end lost 0 bases, the J end lost 9 bases, and 14 bases lay between the germline ends. This CDR3 is 14 amino acids long. The germline V gene encodes CDR1 SGHAT and CDR2 FQNNGV.

The genes are TRBV3-1 and TRBJ2-3, with a possible D match to TRBD1 (6 bases). The CDR3 consists of 15 residues. V dropped 4 bases and J dropped 4 bases, with 15 bases sitting between them. The V gene's germline CDR1 is LGHDT and CDR2 YNNKEL (reference sequence). The DNA for the CDR3 is TGTGCCAGCAGCCTAACAACAGGGTATGCAGATACGCAGTATTTT. Translation: CASSLTTGYADTQYF.

This chain connects TRBV5-1 to TRBJ1-2; D remains ambiguous. This CDR3 has 16 amino acids. The germline V gene has CDR1 SGHRS and CDR2 YFSETQ. V shed 0 bases and J shed 9 bases, with 21 bases lying between them. DNA for the CDR3: TGCGCCAGCAGCTTGGCAATTCTTGGACCCGTAAGGAGCTACACCTTC. Its translation: CASSLAILGPVRSYTF.